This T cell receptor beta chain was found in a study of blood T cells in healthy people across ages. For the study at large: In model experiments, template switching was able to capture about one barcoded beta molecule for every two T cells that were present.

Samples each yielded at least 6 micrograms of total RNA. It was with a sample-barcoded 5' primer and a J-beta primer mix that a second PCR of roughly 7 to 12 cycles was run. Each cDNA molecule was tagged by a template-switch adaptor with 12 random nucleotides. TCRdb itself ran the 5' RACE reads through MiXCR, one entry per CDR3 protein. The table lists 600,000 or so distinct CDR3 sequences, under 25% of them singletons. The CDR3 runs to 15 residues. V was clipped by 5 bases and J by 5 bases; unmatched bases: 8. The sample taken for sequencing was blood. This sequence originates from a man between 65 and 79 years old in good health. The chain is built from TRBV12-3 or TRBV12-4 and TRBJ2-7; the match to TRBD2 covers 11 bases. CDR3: CASSPRLAGINEQYF. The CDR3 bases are TGTGCCAGCAGTCCGCGACTAGCGGGAATCAACGAGCAGTACTTC.